This T cell receptor (beta chain) was obtained from a study of cytomegalovirus exposure and HLA in healthy donors. General observations from the study: A classifier reportedly called cytomegalovirus status with high sensitivity and specificity.

The CDR3 covers 14 residues. Unmatched junction bases numbered 4, after V lost 6 bases and J lost 7 bases. The germline V gene encodes CDR1 LNHDA and CDR2 SQIVND (reference sequence). Concerning this clone itself: What it binds is unknown.

Sequencing was performed with immunoSEQ multiplex PCR; in TCRdb, only in-frame clones are kept and a portion is missing. The sample includes about 79,000 clones, 90% to 95% of them seen just once. The receptor comes from a young woman in good health and CMV-seronegative. Input material: PBMCs. The chain couples TRBV19 to TRBJ2-1; 12 bases match TRBD2. Here the CDR3 DNA reads TGTGCCAGTAGAGACACTAGCGGGGGGAATGAGCAGTTCTTC. This sequence encodes CASRDTSGGNEQFF.